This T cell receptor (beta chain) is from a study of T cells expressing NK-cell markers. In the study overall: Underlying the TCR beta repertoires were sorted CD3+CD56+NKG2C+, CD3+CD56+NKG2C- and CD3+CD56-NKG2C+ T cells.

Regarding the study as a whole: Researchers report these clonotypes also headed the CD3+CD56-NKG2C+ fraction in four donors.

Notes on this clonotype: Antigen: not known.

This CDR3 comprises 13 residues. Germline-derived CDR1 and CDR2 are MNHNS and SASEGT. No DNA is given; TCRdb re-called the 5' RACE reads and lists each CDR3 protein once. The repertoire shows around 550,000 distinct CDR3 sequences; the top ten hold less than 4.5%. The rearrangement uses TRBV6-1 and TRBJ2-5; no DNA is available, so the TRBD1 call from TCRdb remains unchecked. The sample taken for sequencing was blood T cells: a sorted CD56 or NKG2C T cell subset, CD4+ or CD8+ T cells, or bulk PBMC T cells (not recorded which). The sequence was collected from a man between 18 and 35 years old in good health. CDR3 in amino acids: CASRDRGLETQYF.